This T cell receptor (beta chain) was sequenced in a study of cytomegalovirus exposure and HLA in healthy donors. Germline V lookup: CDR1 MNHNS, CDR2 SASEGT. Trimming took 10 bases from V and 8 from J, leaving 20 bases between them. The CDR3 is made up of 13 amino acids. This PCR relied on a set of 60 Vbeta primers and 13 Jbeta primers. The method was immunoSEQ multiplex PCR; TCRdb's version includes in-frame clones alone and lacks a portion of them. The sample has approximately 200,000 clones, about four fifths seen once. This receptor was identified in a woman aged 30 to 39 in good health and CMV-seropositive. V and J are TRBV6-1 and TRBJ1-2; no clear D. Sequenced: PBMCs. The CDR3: CATQLTQPGGYTF. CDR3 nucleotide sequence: TGTGCCACCCAACTGACACAGCCGGGGGGCTACACCTTC.